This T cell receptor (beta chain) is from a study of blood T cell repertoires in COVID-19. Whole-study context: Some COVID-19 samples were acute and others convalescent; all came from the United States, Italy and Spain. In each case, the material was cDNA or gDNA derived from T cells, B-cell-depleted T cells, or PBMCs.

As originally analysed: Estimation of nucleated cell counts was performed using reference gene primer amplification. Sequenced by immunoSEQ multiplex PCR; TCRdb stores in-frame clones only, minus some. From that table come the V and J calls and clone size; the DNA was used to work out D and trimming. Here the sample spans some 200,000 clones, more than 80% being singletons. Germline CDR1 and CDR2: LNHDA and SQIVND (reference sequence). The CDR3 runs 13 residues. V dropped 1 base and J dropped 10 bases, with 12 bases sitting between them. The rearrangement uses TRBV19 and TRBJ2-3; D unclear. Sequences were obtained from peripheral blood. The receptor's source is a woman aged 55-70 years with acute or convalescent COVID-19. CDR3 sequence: CASSIGLKAPQYF. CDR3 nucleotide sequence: TGTGCCAGTAGTATAGGACTGAAGGCCCCGCAGTATTTT. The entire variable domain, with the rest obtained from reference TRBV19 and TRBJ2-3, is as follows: DGGITQSPKYLFRKEGQNVTLSCEQNLNHDAMYWYRQDPGQGLRLIYYSQIVNDFQKGDIAEGYSVSREKKESFPLTVTSAQKNPTAFYLCASSIGLKAPQYFGPGTRLTVL.